This passage covers 17 T cell receptor beta chains from one sample sequenced in a study of blood T cell repertoires in COVID-19. Using immunoSEQ multiplex PCR, the repertoire was profiled, and TCRdb retains in-frame clones only, with some absent. Among about 210,000 clones listed, just over 90% were seen once. The sequencing sample was made of peripheral blood. The receptors originated from a man aged 25-40 years with acute or convalescent COVID-19.

The V call is TRBV5-5, the J call TRBJ1-5; D is possibly TRBD1 (5 bases). Germline V lookup: CDR1 SGHKS, CDR2 YYEKEE (reference sequence). Trimming took off 0 bases at V and 4 bases at J, with 11 bases between the two ends. This CDR3 comprises 15 residues. The CDR3: CASSLVLGGNQPQHF. Written as DNA, the CDR3 is TGTGCCAGCAGCTTGGTTCTTGGGGGGAATCAGCCCCAGCATTTT.

This chain uses TRBV7-6 with TRBJ2-3; 7 nucleotides match TRBD2. V dropped 7 bases and J dropped 4; count of bases not matched to a gene: 11. The CDR3 has 15 amino acids. From germline, CDR1 is SGHVS and CDR2 FNYEAQ. CDR3 nucleotide sequence: TGTGCCAGCACCTTTTGGGCGGGAGTGCCAGATACGCAGTATTTT. Its protein is CASTFWAGVPDTQYF.

This chain connects TRBV28 to TRBJ1-5; D gene unclear. CDR1 MDHEN and CDR2 SYDVKM come from the germline V gene. V shed 2 bases and J shed 1 base, with 9 bases lying between them. This CDR3 comprises 15 residues. This CDR3 is CASSLTSGSNQPQHF. The CDR3 bases are TGTGCCAGCAGTTTAACTTCGGGGAGCAATCAGCCCCAGCATTTT.

The chain employs TRBV6-6 and TRBJ1-1, with D tentatively TRBD1 (6 bases). Germline V gene sequence: CDR1 MNHNY, CDR2 SVGAGI (reference sequence). V was clipped by 6 bases and J by 1 base, with 15 bases between them. The CDR3 is 15 residues long. Here the CDR3 DNA reads TGTGCCAGCAGGGACTCCAGGGGTCGGAACACTGAAGCTTTCTTT. Its protein is CASRDSRGRNTEAFF.

V and J are TRBV28 and TRBJ2-5; TRBD2 aligns across 7 bases. CDR3 length: 15 amino acids. The ends lost 10 bases at V and 3 bases at J; junction bases unmatched: 14. Looked up from germline, CDR1 is MDHEN and CDR2 is SYDVKM. The CDR3 nucleotides are TGTGCCACCACTCCAGGCGGGAGAATGGAAGAGACCCAGTACTTC. Translation gives CATTPGGRMEETQYF. The full variable domain, with the rest looked up from reference TRBV28 and TRBJ2-5, is DVKVTQSSRYLVKRTGEKVFLECVQDMDHENMFWYRQDPGLGLRLIYFSYDVKMKEKGDIPEGYSVSREKKERFSLILESASTNQTSMYLCATTPGGRMEETQYFGPGTRLLVL.

This chain uses TRBV27 with TRBJ1-1; D uncertain. V lost 2 bases to trimming and J lost 0 bases, with 13 bases between them. CDR1 and CDR2 (germline): MNHEY, SMNVEV (reference sequence). The length of the CDR3 is 16 residues. In nucleotides, the CDR3 is TGTGCCAGCAGTTTACGCCCGAGGCACATGAACACTGAAGCTTTCTTT. This codes for CASSLRPRHMNTEAFF.

The V gene is TRBV7-8, the J gene TRBJ1-5; 7 nucleotides match TRBD1. J was trimmed by 2 bases and V by 8 bases; bases with no gene match: 12. The CDR3 runs to 16 residues. Per germline, CDR1 SGHVS and CDR2 FQNEAQ. CDR3 amino acids: CASAEGGGYGNQPQHF. The CDR3 region has the DNA TGTGCCAGCGCCGAAGGAGGGGGCTACGGCAATCAGCCCCAGCATTTT.

The chain joins TRBV10-3 to TRBJ2-3; 11 bases line up with TRBD2. Germline lookup yields CDR1 ENHRY and CDR2 SYGVKD. The CDR3 loop spans 14 amino acids. The V and J ends lost 6 bases and 2 bases, in that order; junction bases with no gene match: 1. The CDR3 reads CAIRGLAVTDTQYF. The DNA for the CDR3 is TGTGCCATCAGGGGACTAGCGGTCACAGATACGCAGTATTTT.

The chain employs TRBV20-1 and TRBJ2-1; 7 positions agree with TRBD1. Germline V CDR1 and CDR2: DFQATT, SNEGSKA (reference sequence). CDR3 length equals 11 residues. Trimming at V came to 1 base and at J to 15 bases, leaving 6 bases not matched to a gene. As DNA, the CDR3 is TGCAGTGCTAGAGGACCGGGACAGCGGTTCTTC. It translates to CSARGPGQRFF.

This clone was counted only a few times. This chain links TRBV18 with TRBJ1-1, with D possibly matching TRBD1 (6 bases). Trimming removed 9 bases at V and 10 bases at J, with 27 bases between. The CDR3 spans 15 residues. Germline loops: CDR1 KGHSH, CDR2 LQKENI. This CDR3 reads CARVAGQNFIRGAFF. The CDR3 bases are TGTGCCAGGGTCGCCGGACAGAATTTTATACGGGGAGCTTTCTTT.

The genes are TRBV7-9 and TRBJ2-3; unclear D gene. CDR3 length equals 15 residues. V dropped 2 bases and J dropped 2 bases, with 11 bases sitting between them. The germline V gene has CDR1 SEHNR and CDR2 FQNEAQ (reference sequence). CDR3 coding DNA: TGTGCCAGCAGCTTACGCCAGGATATCACAGATACGCAGTATTTT. Translation gives CASSLRQDITDTQYF.

V and J are TRBV19 and TRBJ2-3, with D possibly TRBD2 on 6 matching bases. Trimming took 7 bases from V and 2 from J, leaving 16 bases between them. The CDR3 contains 15 residues. Germline lookup yields CDR1 LNHDA and CDR2 SQIVND (reference sequence). In DNA, the CDR3 is TGTGCCAGTACGGAACGCGGGGTACTCACAGATACGCAGTATTTT. Translating it yields CASTERGVLTDTQYF.

This chain links TRBV11-2 with TRBJ2-1; D uncertain. The germline V and J ends were trimmed by 5 bases and 10 bases, with 9 bases remaining between them. Germline V gene data show CDR1 as SGHAT and CDR2 as FQNNGV. The CDR3 sequence is 11 residues long. The CDR3 loop reads CASSPRSEQFF. CDR3 bases: TGTGCCAGCAGCCCCCGTAGCGAGCAGTTCTTC.

V usage is TRBV3-1 (or the pseudogene TRBV3-2) and J usage is TRBJ2-1, with 8 bases lining up with TRBD1. V dropped 4 bases and J dropped 6; count of bases not matched to a gene: 8. Germline V CDR1 and CDR2: LGHDT, YNNKEL (reference sequence). The CDR3 loop spans 15 amino acids. The CDR3 is CASSPDRGATNEQFF. As DNA, the CDR3 is TGTGCCAGCAGCCCCGACAGGGGAGCCACCAATGAGCAGTTCTTC.

The chain is built from TRBV5-1 and TRBJ1-2, with TRBD1 matching over 9 bases. The CDR3 has 14 residues. Germline CDR1 is SGHRS and CDR2 is YFSETQ. After removal of 3 bases from V and 6 bases from J, the junction contained 6 bases not matched to a gene. The CDR3 spells CASSSDRGRDGYTF. CDR3 nucleotides: TGCGCCAGCAGCTCGGACAGGGGAAGGGATGGCTACACCTTC.

J is TRBJ2-3 and V is TRBV30; no clear D gene. In germline, CDR1 is GTSNPN, CDR2 SVGIG (reference sequence). Trimming removed 0 bases at V and 2 bases at J, with 18 bases between. The CDR3 length is 17 residues. The CDR3 DNA follows: TGTGCCTGGAGTGTACTATACCCCTGGAGTATCACAGATACGCAGTATTTT. Encoded protein: CAWSVLYPWSITDTQYF.

This chain connects TRBV7-3 to TRBJ2-5; TRBD2 agrees at 13 bases. V lost 4 bases and J lost 2; bases outside the gene matches: 4. The V gene's germline CDR1 is SGHTA and CDR2 FQGTGA. The CDR3 contains 16 residues. The chain's CDR3 is CASSSGTSGVQETQYF. The DNA for the CDR3 is TGTGCCAGCAGCTCAGGGACTAGCGGGGTTCAAGAGACCCAGTACTTC.